This entry is about one T cell receptor beta chain. What it binds is not known. TCRdb keeps only in-frame clones here, not all; method: immunoSEQ multiplex PCR. The sample lists over 150,000 clones; roughly nine tenths were seen once. The entry originates in a study of T cell responses to AZD1222 COVID-19 vaccine. Study conclusions and caveats: Donors were largely white British and mainly female; clonal diversity was possibly underestimated.

Looked up from germline, CDR1 is SGHDT and CDR2 is YYEEEE. The V end was cut by 1 base, the J end by 1 base, with 10 bases between. The CDR3 consists of 15 residues. The chain uses TRBV5-6 and TRBJ2-3; no reliable D call. The TCR comes from an adult who received the AZD1222 COVID-19 vaccine. This sample comprised peripheral blood, obtained 28 days after the second AZD1222 dose. Here the CDR3 reads CASSLIPRGTDTQYF. In nucleotides, the CDR3 is TGTGCCAGCAGCTTGATCCCTCGGGGCACAGATACGCAGTATTTT. The entire variable domain, with the rest obtained from reference TRBV5-6 and TRBJ2-3, is as follows: DAGVTQSPTHLIKTRGQQVTLRCSPKSGHDTVSWYQQALGQGPQFIFQYYEEEERQRGNFPDRFSGHQFPNYSSELNVNALLLGDSALYLCASSLIPRGTDTQYFGPGTRLTVL.